This T cell receptor beta chain was identified in a study of Tregs in tolerant kidney transplant recipients. As concerns this clone: The target antigen is unknown.

Whole-study results and caveats: The small number of patients limits these findings pending further validation.

Unstimulated Tregs (CD4+CD25+CD127-) and CD4+CD25- non-Tregs were sorted from PBMCs. TCRdb's copy holds only in-frame clones and misses some; the assay was immunoSEQ multiplex PCR. This sample has 75,000 to 95,000 clones, with around nine tenths found just once. CDR1 SEHNR and CDR2 FQNEAQ come from the germline V gene (reference sequence). This CDR3 is built from 16 residues. The V segment lost 8 bases and the J segment 8 bases; nucleotides outside the gene matches: 17. Sequencing was done on a sample of CD8+ T cells from blood. The chain employs TRBV7-9 and TRBJ1-4; 7 positions agree with TRBD1. The TCR sequence derives from a human donor in good health. The CDR3 region has the DNA TGTGCCAGCGCGGGGGGATCCACAGGGGCGCACGAAAAACTGTTTTTT. Translating gives CASAGGSTGAHEKLFF.